This TCR beta chain stems from a study of cytomegalovirus exposure and HLA in healthy donors. A multiplex PCR was run with 60 Vbeta primers and 13 Jbeta primers. Produced via immunoSEQ multiplex PCR; TCRdb's table is partial and in-frame only. Its listing shows about 48,000 clones. V was pared by 0 bases and J by 1 base, with 6 bases of the junction left unmatched. The CDR3 totals 16 residues. Germline V gene lookup returns CDR1 SGDLS and CDR2 YYNGEE. This chain uses TRBV9 with TRBJ2-7, with 8 bases lining up with TRBD1. This TCR derives from a male donor in good health and CMV-seropositive. The sample was PBMCs. CDR3 in DNA: TGTGCCAGCAGCGTAGCCGGGACAGGCCCTTCCTACGAGCAGTACTTC. Protein sequence: CASSVAGTGPSYEQYF.